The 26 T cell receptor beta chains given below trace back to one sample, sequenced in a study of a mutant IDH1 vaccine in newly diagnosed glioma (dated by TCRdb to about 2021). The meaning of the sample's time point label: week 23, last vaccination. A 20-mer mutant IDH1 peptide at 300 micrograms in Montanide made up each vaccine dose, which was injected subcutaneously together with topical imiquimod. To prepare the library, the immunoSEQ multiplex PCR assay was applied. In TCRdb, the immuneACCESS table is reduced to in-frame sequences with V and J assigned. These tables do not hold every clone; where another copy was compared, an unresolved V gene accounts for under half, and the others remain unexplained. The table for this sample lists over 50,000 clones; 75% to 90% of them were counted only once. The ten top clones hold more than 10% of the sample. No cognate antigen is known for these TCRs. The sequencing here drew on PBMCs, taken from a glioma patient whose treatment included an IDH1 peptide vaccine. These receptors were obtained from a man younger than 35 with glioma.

For the CDR3, the DNA is TGTGCCAGCAGCCCACAGGGGGTAGGCGGGAATGAGCAGTTCTTC. Translating it yields CASSPQGVGGNEQFF. The J gene is TRBJ2-1, the V gene TRBV7-9, with 8 bases fitting TRBD1. V shed 5 bases and J 7 bases; nucleotides not matched to a gene: 10. The germline gives CDR1 SEHNR, CDR2 FQNEAQ (reference sequence). This CDR3 comprises 15 residues. Supplemented by reference TRBV7-9 and TRBJ2-1, the full variable domain reads DTGVSQNPRHKITKRGQNVTFRCDPISEHNRLYWYRQTLGQGPEFLTYFQNEAQLEKSRLLSDRFSAERPKGSFSTLEIQRTEQGDSAMYLCASSPQGVGGNEQFFGPGTRLTVL.

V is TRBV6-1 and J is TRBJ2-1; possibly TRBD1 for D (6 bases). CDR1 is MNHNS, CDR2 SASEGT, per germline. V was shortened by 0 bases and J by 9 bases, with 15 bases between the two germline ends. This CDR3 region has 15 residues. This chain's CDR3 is CASSEAGAGSGEQFF. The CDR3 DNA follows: TGTGCCAGCAGTGAAGCGGGGGCAGGGTCAGGTGAGCAGTTCTTC.

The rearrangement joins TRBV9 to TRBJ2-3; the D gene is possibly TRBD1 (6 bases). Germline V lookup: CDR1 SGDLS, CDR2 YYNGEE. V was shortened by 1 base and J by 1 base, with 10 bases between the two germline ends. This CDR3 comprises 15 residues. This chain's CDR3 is CASSVTGWGTDTQYF. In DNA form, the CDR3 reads TGTGCCAGCAGCGTAACAGGGTGGGGCACAGATACGCAGTATTTT.

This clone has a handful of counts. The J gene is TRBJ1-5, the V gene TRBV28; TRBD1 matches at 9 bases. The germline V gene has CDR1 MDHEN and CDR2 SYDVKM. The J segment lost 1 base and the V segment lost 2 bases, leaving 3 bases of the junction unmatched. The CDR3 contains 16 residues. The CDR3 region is CASSLPDRGSNQPQHF. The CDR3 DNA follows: TGTGCCAGCAGTTTACCCGACAGGGGGAGCAATCAGCCCCAGCATTTT.

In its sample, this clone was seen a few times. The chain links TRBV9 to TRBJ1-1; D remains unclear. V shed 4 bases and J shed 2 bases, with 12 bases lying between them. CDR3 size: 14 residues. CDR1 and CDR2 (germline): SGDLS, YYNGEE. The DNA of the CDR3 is TGTGCCAGCAGCACGGAACCTGGAAACACTGAAGCTTTCTTT. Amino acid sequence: CASSTEPGNTEAFF.

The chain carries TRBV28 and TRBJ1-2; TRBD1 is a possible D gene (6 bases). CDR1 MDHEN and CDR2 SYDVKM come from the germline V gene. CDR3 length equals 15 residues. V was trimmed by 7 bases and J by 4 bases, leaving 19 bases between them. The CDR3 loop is CASNPYGQSLYGYTF. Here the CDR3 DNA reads TGTGCCAGCAATCCATACGGACAGTCCCTCTATGGCTACACCTTC.

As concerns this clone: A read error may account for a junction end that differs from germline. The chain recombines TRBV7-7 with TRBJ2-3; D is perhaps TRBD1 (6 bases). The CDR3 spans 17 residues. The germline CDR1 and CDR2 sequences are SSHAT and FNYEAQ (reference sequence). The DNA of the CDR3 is TGTGCTAGCAGCCCCATACAGGGAACCACCGGCCCGGATACGCAGTATTTT. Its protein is CASSPIQGTTGPDTQYF.

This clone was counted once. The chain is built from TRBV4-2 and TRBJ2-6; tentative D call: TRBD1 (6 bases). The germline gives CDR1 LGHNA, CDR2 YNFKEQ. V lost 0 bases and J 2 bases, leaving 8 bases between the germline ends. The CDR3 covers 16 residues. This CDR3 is CASSQDGGAGANVLTF. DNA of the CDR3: TGTGCCAGCAGCCAAGATGGGGGCGCTGGGGCCAACGTCCTGACTTTC.

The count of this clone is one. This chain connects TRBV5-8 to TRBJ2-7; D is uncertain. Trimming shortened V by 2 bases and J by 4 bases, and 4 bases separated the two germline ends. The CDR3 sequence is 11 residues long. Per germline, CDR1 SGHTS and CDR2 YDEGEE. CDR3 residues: CASSFRYEQYF. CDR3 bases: TGTGCCAGCAGCTTTCGATACGAGCAGTACTTC.

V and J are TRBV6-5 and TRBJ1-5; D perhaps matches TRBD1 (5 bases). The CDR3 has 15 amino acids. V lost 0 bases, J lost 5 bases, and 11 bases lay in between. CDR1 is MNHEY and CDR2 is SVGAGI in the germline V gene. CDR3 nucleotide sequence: TGTGCCAGCAGTTACTCTTGGCAGGGAGATCAGCCCCAGCATTTT. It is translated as CASSYSWQGDQPQHF.

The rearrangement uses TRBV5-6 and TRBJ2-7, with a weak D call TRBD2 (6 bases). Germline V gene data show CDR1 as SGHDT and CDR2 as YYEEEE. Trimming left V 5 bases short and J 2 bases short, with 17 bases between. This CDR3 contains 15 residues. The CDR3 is CASRDQIREAYEQYF. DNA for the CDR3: TGTGCCAGCAGGGACCAAATAAGGGAGGCCTACGAGCAGTACTTC.

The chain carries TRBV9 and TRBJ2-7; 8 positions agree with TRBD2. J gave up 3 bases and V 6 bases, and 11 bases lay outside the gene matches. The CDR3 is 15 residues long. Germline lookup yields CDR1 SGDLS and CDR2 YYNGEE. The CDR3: CASNRAGEPFYEQYF. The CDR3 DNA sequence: TGTGCCAGCAACCGAGCGGGGGAACCCTTCTACGAGCAGTACTTC.

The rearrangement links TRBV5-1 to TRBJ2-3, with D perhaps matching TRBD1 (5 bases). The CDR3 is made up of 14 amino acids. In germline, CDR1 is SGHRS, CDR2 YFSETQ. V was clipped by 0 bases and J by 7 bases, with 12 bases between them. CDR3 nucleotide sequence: TGCGCCAGCAGCTTGGCCCAGGGAACCTATACGCAGTATTTT. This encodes CASSLAQGTYTQYF. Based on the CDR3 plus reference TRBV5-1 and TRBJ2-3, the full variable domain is KAGVTQTPRYLIKTRGQQVTLSCSPISGHRSVSWYQQTPGQGLQFLFEYFSETQRNKGNFPGRFSGRQFSNSRSEMNVSTLELGDSALYLCASSLAQGTYTQYFGPGTRLTVL.

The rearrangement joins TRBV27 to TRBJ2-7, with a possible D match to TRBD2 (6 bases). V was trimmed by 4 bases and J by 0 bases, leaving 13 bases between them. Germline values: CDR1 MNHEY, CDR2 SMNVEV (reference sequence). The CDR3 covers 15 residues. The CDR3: CASSSGLQSSYEQYF. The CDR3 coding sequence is TGTGCCAGCAGTTCGGGACTCCAAAGCTCCTACGAGCAGTACTTC.

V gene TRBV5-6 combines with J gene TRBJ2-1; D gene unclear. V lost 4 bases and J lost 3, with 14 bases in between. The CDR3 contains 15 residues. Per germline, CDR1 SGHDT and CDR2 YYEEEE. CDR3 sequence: CASSPITLDYNEQFF. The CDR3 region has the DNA TGTGCCAGCAGCCCCATAACTCTGGACTACAATGAGCAGTTCTTC. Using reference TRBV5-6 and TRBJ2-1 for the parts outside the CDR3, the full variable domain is DAGVTQSPTHLIKTRGQQVTLRCSPKSGHDTVSWYQQALGQGPQFIFQYYEEEERQRGNFPDRFSGHQFPNYSSELNVNALLLGDSALYLCASSPITLDYNEQFFGPGTRLTVL.

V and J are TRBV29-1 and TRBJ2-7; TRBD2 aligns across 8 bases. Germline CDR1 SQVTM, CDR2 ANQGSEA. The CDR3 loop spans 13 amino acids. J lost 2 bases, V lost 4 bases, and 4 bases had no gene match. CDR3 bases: TGCAGCGTTGCCGGGAGGGGGACCTACGAGCAGTACTTC. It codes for CSVAGRGTYEQYF.

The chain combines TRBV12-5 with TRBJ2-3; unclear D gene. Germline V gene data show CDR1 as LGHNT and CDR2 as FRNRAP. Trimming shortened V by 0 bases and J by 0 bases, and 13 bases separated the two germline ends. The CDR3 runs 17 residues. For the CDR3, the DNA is TGTGCTAGTGGTTTGGTCATCTTACCATCTAGCACAGATACGCAGTATTTT. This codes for CASGLVILPSSTDTQYF.

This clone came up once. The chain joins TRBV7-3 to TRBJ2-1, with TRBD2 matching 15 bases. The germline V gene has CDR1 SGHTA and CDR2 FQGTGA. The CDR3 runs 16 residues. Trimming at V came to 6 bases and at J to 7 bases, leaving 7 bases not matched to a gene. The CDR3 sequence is CASSFGLAGGGNEQFF. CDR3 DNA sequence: TGTGCCAGCAGTTTCGGACTAGCGGGGGGGGGAAATGAGCAGTTCTTC.

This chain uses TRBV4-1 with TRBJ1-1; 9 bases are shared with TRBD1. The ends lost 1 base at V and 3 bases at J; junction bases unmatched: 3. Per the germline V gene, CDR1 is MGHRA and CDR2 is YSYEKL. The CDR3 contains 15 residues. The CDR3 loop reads CASSQGGQGHTEAFF. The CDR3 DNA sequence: TGCGCCAGCAGCCAAGGAGGACAGGGGCACACTGAAGCTTTCTTT.

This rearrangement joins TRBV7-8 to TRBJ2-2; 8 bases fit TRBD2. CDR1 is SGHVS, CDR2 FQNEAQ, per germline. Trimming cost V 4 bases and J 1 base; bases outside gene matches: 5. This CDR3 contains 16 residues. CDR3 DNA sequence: TGTGCCAGCAGCTCAATAGCGGGGCAGAACACCGGGGAGCTGTTTTTT. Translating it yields CASSSIAGQNTGELFF.

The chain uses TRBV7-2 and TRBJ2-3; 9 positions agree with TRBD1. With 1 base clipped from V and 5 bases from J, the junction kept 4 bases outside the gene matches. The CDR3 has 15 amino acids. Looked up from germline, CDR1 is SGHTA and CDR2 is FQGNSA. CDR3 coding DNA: TGTGCCAGCAGCTTAGGTTACAGGGGGCGAGATACGCAGTATTTT. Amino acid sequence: CASSLGYRGRDTQYF.

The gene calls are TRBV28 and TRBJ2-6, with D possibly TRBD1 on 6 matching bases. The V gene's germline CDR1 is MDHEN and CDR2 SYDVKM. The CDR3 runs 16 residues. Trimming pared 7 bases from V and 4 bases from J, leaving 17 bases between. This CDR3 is CASTIPRGIGANVLTF. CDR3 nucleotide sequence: TGTGCCAGCACTATACCCAGGGGAATCGGGGCCAACGTCCTGACTTTC.

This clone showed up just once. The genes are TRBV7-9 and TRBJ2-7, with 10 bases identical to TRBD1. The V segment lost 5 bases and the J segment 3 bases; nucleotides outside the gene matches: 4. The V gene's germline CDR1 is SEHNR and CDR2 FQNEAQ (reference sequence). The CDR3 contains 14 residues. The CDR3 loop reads CASSMDRGIYEQYF. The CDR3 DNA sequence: TGTGCCAGCAGCATGGACAGGGGGATCTACGAGCAGTACTTC.

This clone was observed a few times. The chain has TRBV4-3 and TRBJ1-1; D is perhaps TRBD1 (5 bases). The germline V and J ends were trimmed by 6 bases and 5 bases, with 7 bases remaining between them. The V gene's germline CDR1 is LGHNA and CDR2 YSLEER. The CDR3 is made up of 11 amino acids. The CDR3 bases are TGCGCCAGCAGGTCAGGGACTGAAGCTTTCTTT. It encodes CASRSGTEAFF.

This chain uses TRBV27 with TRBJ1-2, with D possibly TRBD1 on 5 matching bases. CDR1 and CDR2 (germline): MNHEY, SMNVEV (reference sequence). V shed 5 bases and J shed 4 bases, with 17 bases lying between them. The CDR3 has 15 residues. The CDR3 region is CASSPGRSQGYGYTF. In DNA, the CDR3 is TGTGCCAGCAGTCCCGGACGGTCCCAGGGCTATGGCTACACCTTC.

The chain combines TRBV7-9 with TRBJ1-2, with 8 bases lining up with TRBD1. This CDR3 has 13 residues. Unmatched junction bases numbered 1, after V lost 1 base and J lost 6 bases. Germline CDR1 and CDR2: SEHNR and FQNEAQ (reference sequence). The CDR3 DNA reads TGTGCCAGCAGCTTAGGGACAGGGCATGGCTACACCTTC. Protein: CASSLGTGHGYTF.